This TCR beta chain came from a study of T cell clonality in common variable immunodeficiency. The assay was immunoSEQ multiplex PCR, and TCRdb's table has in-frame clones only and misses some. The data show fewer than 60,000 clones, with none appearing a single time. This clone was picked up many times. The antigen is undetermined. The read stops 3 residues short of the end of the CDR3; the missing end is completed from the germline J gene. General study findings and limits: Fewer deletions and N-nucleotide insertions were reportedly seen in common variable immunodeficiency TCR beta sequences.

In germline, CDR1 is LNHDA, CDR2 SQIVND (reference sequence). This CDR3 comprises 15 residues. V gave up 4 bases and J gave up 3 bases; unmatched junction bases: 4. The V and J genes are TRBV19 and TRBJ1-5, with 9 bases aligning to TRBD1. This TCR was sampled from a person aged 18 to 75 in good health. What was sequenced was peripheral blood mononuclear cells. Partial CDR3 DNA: TGTGCCAGTAGTAGGACAGGGGTGATCAATCAGCCC. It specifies CASSRTGVINQP. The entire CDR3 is CASSRTGVINQPQHF.